This TCR beta chain was recorded in a study of T cell responses to AZD1222 COVID-19 vaccine. The CDR3 has 15 amino acids. Germline CDR1 is LNHNV and CDR2 is YYDKDF (reference sequence). After removal of 3 bases from V and 7 bases from J, the junction contained 7 bases not matched to a gene. Assay: immunoSEQ multiplex PCR; the TCRdb copy retains only in-frame clones and omits some. The sample has about 88,000 clones; about nine tenths are singletons. Notes on this clone: Its specificity is not known.

Overall study results and limits: Reportedly, nearly half the spike-specific TCRs target unmutated variant regions. Only a handful of people who got AZD1222 tested seropositive at baseline. Possibly, clonal diversity was underestimated; donors were largely white British and included more females.

The genes are TRBV15 and TRBJ1-4, with TRBD1 matching 8 bases. The sequenced sample was peripheral blood, obtained on day 0 of AZD1222 vaccination. This clonotype originated in an adult in good health. Here the CDR3 reads CATSRGRTGIEKLFF. In DNA, the CDR3 is TGTGCCACCAGCAGGGGGCGGACAGGGATTGAAAAACTGTTTTTT.